What follows is one T cell receptor beta chain and its context. These data belong to a study of blood T cell repertoires in COVID-19. On the study more broadly: Italy, Spain and the United States were the sources of the convalescent and acute COVID-19 samples. Sample material is recorded as cDNA or gDNA derived from T cells, B-cell-depleted T cells, or PBMCs.

As handled by the study authors: Nucleated cell number was recorded as an estimate derived from reference gene primer amplification. Produced via immunoSEQ multiplex PCR; TCRdb's table is partial and in-frame only. The DNA gave D and trimming, while V, J and clone size come from that table. The repertoire holds about 140,000 clones, about nine tenths seen once, with about 11% in the top ten. The sequencing input was peripheral blood. The sequence derives from a woman older than 75 with acute or convalescent COVID-19.

Written as DNA, the CDR3 is TGTGCCAGCAGCCTCGATAGTGGGGGCAATGATGAAAAACTGTTTTTT. Translated: CASSLDSGGNDEKLFF. The rearrangement joins TRBV16 to TRBJ1-4; tentative D call: TRBD1 (6 bases). Trimming pared 4 bases from V and 6 bases from J, leaving 18 bases between. CDR3 length: 16 residues. Germline lookup yields CDR1 KGHSY and CDR2 FQNENV. The full variable domain, in which reference TRBV16 and TRBJ1-4 provide the parts outside the CDR3, is GEEVAQTPKHLVRGEGQKAKLYCAPIKGHSYVFWYQQVLKNEFKFLISFQNENVFDETGMPKERFSAKCLPNSPCSLEIQATKLEDSAVYFCASSLDSGGNDEKLFFGSGTQLSVL.